The 32 T cell receptor beta chains below were found in one sample sequenced in a study of OX40 agonist ivuxolimab in advanced cancers. Library preparation was by the immunoSEQ multiplex PCR assay. As stored in TCRdb, this immuneACCESS dataset retains in-frame rearrangements with V and J assigned. A fraction of the clones does not appear; measured against another copy, unresolved V genes explain less than half of the discrepancy, and the remainder lacks a known reason. Counted in this sample were 55,000 to 80,000 clones; roughly 87% of them appeared once. Together, the top ten hold 5.5% to 6% of the sample. The sequencing here drew on CD4+ or CD8+ T cells sorted from blood, taken in a trial of the OX40 agonist ivuxolimab. The receptor source for this set is an adult with an advanced solid tumor such as melanoma, head and neck, liver or kidney cancer.

Points on this clone: Within the sample, other DNA sequences also encode this same CDR3. V usage is TRBV5-4 and J usage is TRBJ2-1; no clear D gene. This CDR3 is 12 amino acids long. Germline V gives CDR1 SGHNT, CDR2 YYREEE (reference sequence). The V and J ends lost 5 bases and 7 bases respectively, with 10 bases between them. DNA for the CDR3: TGTGCCAGCAGTAAGGCAAGGAATGAGCAGTTCTTC. Translating it yields CASSKARNEQFF.

The J gene is TRBJ2-2, the V gene TRBV5-1; D is undetermined. The CDR3 spans 17 residues. Germline assignment: CDR1 SGHRS and CDR2 YFSETQ. The V gene lost 1 base and the J gene lost 2 bases, with 15 bases spanning the gap. Written as DNA, the CDR3 is TGCGCCAGCAGCTTGCCGGCCGGACGGGTAAACACCGGGGAGCTGTTTTTT. It codes for CASSLPAGRVNTGELFF.

The CDR3 sequence is CASSYGGGNSGNTIYF. For the CDR3, the DNA is TGTGCCAGCAGTTACGGCGGGGGCAACTCTGGAAACACCATATATTTT. The chain has TRBV6-5 and TRBJ1-3; maybe TRBD1 (6 bases). Germline CDR1 and CDR2: MNHEY and SVGAGI. Between the trimmed V and J ends, which lost 2 bases and 0 bases, there was a span of 11 bases. The CDR3 contains 16 residues.

This chain connects TRBV27 to TRBJ1-5, with 8 nucleotides matching TRBD1. Germline V gives CDR1 MNHEY, CDR2 SMNVEV (reference sequence). The CDR3 consists of 16 residues. V lost 3 bases and J lost 4; bases outside the gene matches: 8. Here the CDR3 reads CASSFSGQGQNQPQHF. The CDR3 nucleotides are TGTGCCAGCAGTTTCTCTGGACAGGGTCAAAATCAGCCCCAGCATTTT.

This sequence joins TRBV28 and TRBJ2-3, with TRBD1 as a possible D gene (6 bases). The CDR3 loop spans 14 amino acids. V lost 6 bases, J lost 2 bases, and 12 bases lay in between. Germline V gene lookup returns CDR1 MDHEN and CDR2 SYDVKM. This CDR3 is CASSLGGPTDTQYF. The CDR3 region has the DNA TGTGCCAGCAGCCTAGGGGGACCCACAGATACGCAGTATTTT. Full variable domain (missing parts from reference TRBV28 and TRBJ2-3): DVKVTQSSRYLVKRTGEKVFLECVQDMDHENMFWYRQDPGLGLRLIYFSYDVKMKEKGDIPEGYSVSREKKERFSLILESASTNQTSMYLCASSLGGPTDTQYFGPGTRLTVL.

This clone was found a few times. This rearrangement joins TRBV19 to TRBJ1-2; D is undetermined. V was trimmed by 4 bases and J by 1 base, leaving 10 bases between them. Germline CDR1 LNHDA, CDR2 SQIVND (reference sequence). This CDR3 comprises 14 residues. Written as DNA, the CDR3 is TGTGCCAGTAGTACCACTACGGGTAACTATGGCTACACCTTC. Translation: CASSTTTGNYGYTF.

The genes are TRBV5-1 and TRBJ1-5, with D perhaps matching TRBD1 (6 bases). Germline lookup yields CDR1 SGHRS and CDR2 YFSETQ. Trimming left V 5 bases short and J 5 bases short, with 14 bases between. CDR3 length: 14 residues. In nucleotides, the CDR3 is TGCGCCAGCAGTCTTTGGGGGCGAGATCAGCCCCAGCATTTT. Translating it yields CASSLWGRDQPQHF.

The chain combines TRBV7-2 with TRBJ2-7; the D gene is possibly TRBD2 (6 bases). Germline V gene sequence: CDR1 SGHTA, CDR2 FQGNSA. Trimming removed 5 bases from V and 0 bases from J, with 17 bases in between. The CDR3 is 16 amino acids. CDR3 bases: TGTGCCAGCAGCCCAGCCGGGGGAAGGGGCTCCTACGAGCAGTACTTC. Amino acid sequence: CASSPAGGRGSYEQYF.

This clone was found a few times. The J gene is TRBJ1-2, the V gene TRBV30; 10 nucleotides agree with TRBD1. J lost 4 bases, V lost 5 bases, and 7 bases had no gene match. In germline, CDR1 is GTSNPN, CDR2 SVGIG (reference sequence). This CDR3 region has 14 residues. The CDR3: CAWSGTGAAYGYTF. CDR3 DNA: TGTGCCTGGTCCGGGACAGGGGCCGCCTATGGCTACACCTTC.

The chain recombines TRBV9 with TRBJ2-1, with TRBD2 matching 9 bases. Germline CDR1 SGDLS, CDR2 YYNGEE. V dropped 2 bases and J dropped 2; count of bases not matched to a gene: 11. The CDR3 totals 18 residues. The CDR3 DNA follows: TGTGCCAGCAGCGTTATCCACCTTAGCGGGGGAGCCTACAATGAGCAGTTCTTC. Translation gives CASSVIHLSGGAYNEQFF.

This clone is a singleton in its sample. The gene calls are TRBV28 and TRBJ1-2, with 7 bases matching TRBD1. V gave up 1 base and J gave up 2 bases; unmatched junction bases: 22. The CDR3 sequence is 21 residues long. Per germline, CDR1 MDHEN and CDR2 SYDVKM. The CDR3 nucleotides are TGTGCCAGCAGTTTATTGCAGAATAATAGGGGGCGCTCAGGATCCAACTATGGCTACACCTTC. Amino acid sequence: CASSLLQNNRGRSGSNYGYTF.

This chain joins TRBV2 and TRBJ2-5; D is unclear. Germline V lookup: CDR1 SNHLY, CDR2 FYNNEI. Between the trimmed V and J ends, which lost 5 bases and 7 bases, there was a span of 11 bases. This CDR3 contains 12 residues. CDR3 in DNA: TGTGCCAGCAGTTCTACCCCGAGGACCCAGTACTTC. This sequence encodes CASSSTPRTQYF. Looking up the rest from reference TRBV2 and TRBJ2-5 gives the full variable domain: EPEVTQTPSHQVTQMGQEVILRCVPISNHLYFYWYRQILGQKVEFLVSFYNNEISEKSEIFDDQFSVERPDGSNFTLKIRSTKLEDSAMYFCASSSTPRTQYFGPGTRLLVL.

This rearrangement joins TRBV7-2 to TRBJ2-7; the match to TRBD1 covers 10 bases. CDR1 SGHTA and CDR2 FQGNSA come from the germline V gene. The CDR3 spans 16 residues. V was clipped by 3 bases and J by 3 bases; unmatched bases: 8. CDR3 sequence reads: CASSFSQTGGNYEQYV. CDR3 DNA sequence: TGTGCCAGCAGCTTTAGTCAGACAGGGGGCAACTACGAGCAGTACGTC.

The V call is TRBV6-6, the J call TRBJ1-3; maybe TRBD1 (6 bases). Trimming shortened V by 4 bases and J by 3 bases, and 16 bases separated the two germline ends. The germline V gene has CDR1 MNHNY and CDR2 SVGAGI (reference sequence). The CDR3 is 16 residues long. This CDR3 is CASSLASGTLGNTIYF. The CDR3 DNA follows: TGTGCCAGCAGTTTAGCTTCCGGGACACTTGGAAACACCATATATTTT.

The chain carries TRBV29-1 and TRBJ1-1, with 8 bases identical to TRBD1. The V segment lost 5 bases and the J segment 5 bases; nucleotides outside the gene matches: 4. Germline lookup yields CDR1 SQVTM and CDR2 ANQGSEA. This CDR3 has 12 amino acids. The CDR3 sequence is CSVYTGGTEAFF. The CDR3 bases are TGCAGCGTTTATACAGGGGGGACTGAAGCTTTCTTT.

CDR3 amino acids: CASSQDGSGQETQYF. CDR3 DNA: TGTGCCAGCAGCCAAGACGGGTCGGGTCAAGAGACCCAGTACTTC. This sequence joins TRBV14 and TRBJ2-5; no firm D call. Trimming left V 0 bases short and J 2 bases short, with 10 bases between. CDR1 is SGHDN, CDR2 FVKESK, per germline. The CDR3 runs to 15 residues.

This sequence joins TRBV10-2 and TRBJ1-5; D not certain. The CDR3 length is 17 residues. The germline gives CDR1 WSHSY, CDR2 SAAADI. The ends were cut back, 2 bases at V and 2 bases at J, with 16 bases in the middle. CDR3 region: CASSEGRQTGRNQPQHF. The DNA of the CDR3 is TGCGCCAGCAGTGAGGGGAGGCAGACCGGGCGCAATCAGCCCCAGCATTTT.

This rearrangement joins TRBV21-1 to TRBJ2-7; the table calls TRBD1, which could not be checked here. TRBV21-1 counts as a pseudogene. The CDR3 consists of 16 residues. The CDR3 DNA sequence: TGTGCCAGCAGCAAGGAGACAGAGATTAGCTCCTACGAGCAGTACTTC. As protein: CASSKETEISSYEQYF.

This rearrangement joins TRBV7-2 to TRBJ2-3; TRBD1 or TRBD2 may be the D gene (7 bases each). This CDR3 comprises 14 residues. With 5 bases removed from V and 0 bases from J, the gap between germline ends came to 9 bases. The germline V gene has CDR1 SGHTA and CDR2 FQGNSA. Written as DNA, the CDR3 is TGTGCCAGCAGCCAGGGGGGGAGCACAGATACGCAGTATTTT. Translating it yields CASSQGGSTDTQYF.

The chain has TRBV28 and TRBJ1-4; tentatively, D is TRBD1 (5 bases). This CDR3 spans 15 amino acids. The germline V gene encodes CDR1 MDHEN and CDR2 SYDVKM. The V and J ends lost 6 bases and 4 bases respectively, with 15 bases between them. This chain's CDR3 is CASRPQLGGNEKLFF. CDR3 DNA sequence: TGTGCCAGCAGGCCCCAGTTGGGGGGTAATGAAAAACTGTTTTTT.

This chain uses TRBV7-6 with TRBJ2-5; possibly TRBD1 or TRBD2 for D (6 bases each). CDR1 SGHVS and CDR2 FNYEAQ come from the germline V gene. The V end lost 5 bases, the J end lost 4 bases, and 17 bases lay between the germline ends. This CDR3 spans 15 amino acids. This CDR3 is CASSASRGPGETQYF. As DNA, the CDR3 is TGTGCCAGCAGCGCCTCCCGGGGGCCGGGAGAGACCCAGTACTTC.

The chain couples TRBV7-2 to TRBJ2-5, with D maybe TRBD1 (5 bases). Germline CDR1 SGHTA, CDR2 FQGNSA. The CDR3 runs to 14 residues. The V end lost 3 bases, the J end lost 4 bases, and 12 bases lay between the germline ends. The CDR3 DNA reads TGTGCCAGCAGCTTCGACAGAGCCCGAGAGACCCAGTACTTC. It codes for CASSFDRARETQYF.

The chain has TRBV5-5 and TRBJ1-1; the D is unclear. CDR3 length equals 12 residues. With 0 bases removed from V and 7 bases from J, the gap between germline ends came to 7 bases. Germline V gene lookup returns CDR1 SGHKS and CDR2 YYEKEE (reference sequence). The CDR3 DNA reads TGTGCCAGCAGCTTGGAGCACCTTGAAGCTTTCTTT. It codes for CASSLEHLEAFF.

V and J are TRBV10-2 and TRBJ1-4; D is unclear. Trimming stripped 3 bases from V and 6 bases from J, with 2 bases between. The CDR3 sequence is 11 residues long. Looked up from germline, CDR1 is WSHSY and CDR2 is SAAADI. This chain's CDR3 is CASSEYEKLFF. The CDR3 nucleotides are TGCGCCAGCAGTGAATATGAAAAACTGTTTTTT.

A few counts support this clone. The chain employs TRBV7-8 and TRBJ2-1, with 10 bases matching TRBD1. CDR3 length equals 16 residues. The V gene end was trimmed by 4 bases and the J gene end by 9 bases; junction bases not matched to a gene: 12. Looked up from germline, CDR1 is SGHVS and CDR2 is FQNEAQ. CDR3: CASSSSGTGVRGEQFF. In DNA, the CDR3 is TGTGCCAGCAGCTCCTCCGGGACAGGGGTACGGGGTGAGCAGTTCTTC.

The rearrangement joins TRBV6-5 to TRBJ1-1; 7 nucleotides line up with TRBD1. The V gene end was trimmed by 6 bases and the J gene end by 12 bases; junction bases not matched to a gene: 7. Germline assignment: CDR1 MNHEY and CDR2 SVGAGI. There are 11 residues in the CDR3. CDR3 nucleotides: TGTGCCAGCAGGGACCGGGACAGACCTTTCTTT. Translating gives CASRDRDRPFF.

In its sample, this clone was seen once. The chain is built from TRBV6-1 and TRBJ2-1; 9 positions match TRBD2. The CDR3 runs to 20 residues. Germline lookup yields CDR1 MNHNS and CDR2 SASEGT. V shed 0 bases and J 4 bases; nucleotides not matched to a gene: 16. The CDR3 sequence: CASSEALPGQRLAAYNEQFF. DNA for the CDR3: TGTGCCAGCAGTGAAGCGCTACCAGGTCAACGACTAGCGGCTTACAATGAGCAGTTCTTC.

This clone was found once. The CDR3 sequence: CASSEEEGSSYEQYF. The CDR3 bases are TGTGCCAGCAGTGAAGAAGAGGGGTCATCCTACGAGCAGTACTTC. The chain couples TRBV25-1 to TRBJ2-7; either TRBD1 or TRBD2 may supply D (5 bases each). Trimming shortened V by 2 bases and J by 1 base, and 12 bases separated the two germline ends. Germline V gene lookup returns CDR1 MGHDK and CDR2 SYGVNS. The CDR3 is made up of 15 amino acids.

CDR3 nucleotide sequence: TGTGCCAGCAGCCTCGGGGGATCGAGTCAGCCCCAGCATTTT. Its translation is CASSLGGSSQPQHF. The chain recombines TRBV11-2 with TRBJ1-5; possibly TRBD1 for D (5 bases). CDR1 is SGHAT, CDR2 FQNNGV, per germline. V was trimmed by 5 bases and J by 6 bases, leaving 14 bases between them. The CDR3 spans 14 residues.

The chain combines TRBV7-8 with TRBJ1-3; D may be TRBD1 (5 bases). This CDR3 has 17 amino acids. V shed 1 base and J shed 4 bases, with 17 bases lying between them. The germline V gene has CDR1 SGHVS and CDR2 FQNEAQ. The CDR3 DNA is TGTGCCAGCAGCTTAGTCGGTGGGACCCAAGGGGGAAACACCATATATTTT. Protein sequence: CASSLVGGTQGGNTIYF.

This clone was counted a few times. The genes are TRBV6-5 and TRBJ2-7; no definite D call. This CDR3 comprises 13 residues. The V end was cut by 5 bases, the J end by 3 bases, with 11 bases between. CDR1 and CDR2 (germline): MNHEY, SVGAGI. CDR3 sequence (DNA): TGTGCCAGCAGTCTGAGGCGGAGCTACGAGCAGTACGTC. The encoded protein is CASSLRRSYEQYV.

This chain joins TRBV6-6 and TRBJ1-2; no firm D call. CDR3 length: 14 amino acids. V shed 5 bases and J shed 3 bases, with 13 bases lying between them. Germline V gives CDR1 MNHNY, CDR2 SVGAGI (reference sequence). The CDR3 loop reads CASSTRSADYGYTF. The DNA of the CDR3 is TGTGCCAGCAGTACAAGGTCAGCTGACTATGGCTACACCTTC.